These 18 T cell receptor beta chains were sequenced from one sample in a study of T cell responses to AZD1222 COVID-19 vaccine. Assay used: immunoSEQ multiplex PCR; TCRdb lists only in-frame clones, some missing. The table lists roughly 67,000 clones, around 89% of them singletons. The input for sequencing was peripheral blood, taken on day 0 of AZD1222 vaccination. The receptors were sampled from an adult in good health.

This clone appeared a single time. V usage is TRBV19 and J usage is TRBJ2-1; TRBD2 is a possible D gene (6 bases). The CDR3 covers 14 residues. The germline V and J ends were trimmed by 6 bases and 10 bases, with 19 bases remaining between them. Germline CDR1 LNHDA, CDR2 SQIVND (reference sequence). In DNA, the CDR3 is TGTGCCAGTAGAACAGGTTTCGGGGGTGAAGAGCAGTTCTTC. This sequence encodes CASRTGFGGEEQFF.

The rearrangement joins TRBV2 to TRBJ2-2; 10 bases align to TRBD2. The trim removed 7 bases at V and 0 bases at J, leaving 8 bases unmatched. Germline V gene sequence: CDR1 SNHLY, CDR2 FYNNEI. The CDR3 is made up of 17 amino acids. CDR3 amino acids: CASTAAAGGANTGELFF. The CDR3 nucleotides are TGTGCCAGCACAGCTGCAGCGGGGGGGGCGAACACCGGGGAGCTGTTTTTT.

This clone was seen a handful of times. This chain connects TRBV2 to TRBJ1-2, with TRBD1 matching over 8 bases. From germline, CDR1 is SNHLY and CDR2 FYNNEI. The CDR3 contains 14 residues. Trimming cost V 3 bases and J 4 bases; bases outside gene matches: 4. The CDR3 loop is CASSESTGGYGYTF. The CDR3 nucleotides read TGTGCCAGCAGTGAGAGTACAGGGGGCTATGGCTACACCTTC.

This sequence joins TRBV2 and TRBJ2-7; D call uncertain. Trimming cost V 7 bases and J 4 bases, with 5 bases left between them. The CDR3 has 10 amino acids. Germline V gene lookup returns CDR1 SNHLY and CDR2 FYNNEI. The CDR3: CASTEYEQYF. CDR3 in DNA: TGTGCCAGCACGGAATACGAGCAGTACTTC.

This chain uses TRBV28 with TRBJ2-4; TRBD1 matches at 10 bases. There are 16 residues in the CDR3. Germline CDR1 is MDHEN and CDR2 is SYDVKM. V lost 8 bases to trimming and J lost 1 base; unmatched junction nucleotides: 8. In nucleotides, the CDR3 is TGTGCCAGCTCCGGGACAGGGGCGAGGGCCAAAAACATTCAGTACTTC. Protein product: CASSGTGARAKNIQYF.

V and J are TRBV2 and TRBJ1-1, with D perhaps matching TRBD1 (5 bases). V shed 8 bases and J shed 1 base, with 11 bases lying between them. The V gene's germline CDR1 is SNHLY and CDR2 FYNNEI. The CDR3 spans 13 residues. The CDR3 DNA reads TGTGCCAGCCGGGGCAGCCAGAACACTGAAGCTTTCTTT. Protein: CASRGSQNTEAFF.

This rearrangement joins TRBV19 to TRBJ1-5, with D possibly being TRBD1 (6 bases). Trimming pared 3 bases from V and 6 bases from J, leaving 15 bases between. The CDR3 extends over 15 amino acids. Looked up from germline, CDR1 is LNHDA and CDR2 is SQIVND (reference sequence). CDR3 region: CASSIFSEGGQPQHF. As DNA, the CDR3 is TGTGCCAGTAGTATTTTCAGTGAGGGGGGTCAGCCCCAGCATTTT.

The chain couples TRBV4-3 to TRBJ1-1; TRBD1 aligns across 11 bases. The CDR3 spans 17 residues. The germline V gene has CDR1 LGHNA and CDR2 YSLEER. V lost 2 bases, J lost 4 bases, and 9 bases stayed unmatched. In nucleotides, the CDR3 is TGCGCCAGCAGCCAAAGGGGGACAGGGGGAATTGGCACTGAAGCTTTCTTT. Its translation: CASSQRGTGGIGTEAFF.

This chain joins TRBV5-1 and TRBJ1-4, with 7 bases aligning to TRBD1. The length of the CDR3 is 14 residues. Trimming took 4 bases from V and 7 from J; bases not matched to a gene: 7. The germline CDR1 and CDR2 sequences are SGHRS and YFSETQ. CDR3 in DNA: TGCGCCAGCAGCGGAACAGGGGACGGTGAAAAACTGTTTTTT. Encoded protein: CASSGTGDGEKLFF.

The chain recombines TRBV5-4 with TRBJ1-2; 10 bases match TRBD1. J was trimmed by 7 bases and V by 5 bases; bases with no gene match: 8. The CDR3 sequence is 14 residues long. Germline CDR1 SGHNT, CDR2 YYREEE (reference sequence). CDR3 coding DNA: TGTGCCAGCAGACCGACAGGGGGCGCGTCTGGCTACACCTTC. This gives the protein CASRPTGGASGYTF.

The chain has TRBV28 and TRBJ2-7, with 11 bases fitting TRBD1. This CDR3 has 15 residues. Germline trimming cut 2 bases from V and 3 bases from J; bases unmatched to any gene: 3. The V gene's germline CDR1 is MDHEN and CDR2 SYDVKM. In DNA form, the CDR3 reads TGTGCCAGCAGTTTACCGGGACAGGGGGGCTACGAGCAGTACTTC. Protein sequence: CASSLPGQGGYEQYF.

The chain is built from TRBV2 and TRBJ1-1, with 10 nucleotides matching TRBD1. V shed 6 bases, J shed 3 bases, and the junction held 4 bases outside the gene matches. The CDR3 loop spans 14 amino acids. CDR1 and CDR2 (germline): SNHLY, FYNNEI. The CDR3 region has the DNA TGTGCCAGCAGGGGGGACAGGGGTGACACTGAAGCTTTCTTT. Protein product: CASRGDRGDTEAFF.

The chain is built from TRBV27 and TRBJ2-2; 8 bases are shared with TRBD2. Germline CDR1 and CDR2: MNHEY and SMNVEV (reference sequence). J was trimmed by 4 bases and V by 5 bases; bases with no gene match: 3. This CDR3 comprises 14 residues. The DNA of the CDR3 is TGTGCCAGCAGTGAGCGGGGGCGCACCGGGGAGCTGTTTTTT. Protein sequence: CASSERGRTGELFF.

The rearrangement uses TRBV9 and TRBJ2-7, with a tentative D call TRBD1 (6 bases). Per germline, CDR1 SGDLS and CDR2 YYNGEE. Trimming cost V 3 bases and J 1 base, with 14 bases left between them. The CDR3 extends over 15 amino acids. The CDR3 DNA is TGTGCCAGCAGCGCCATAACAGGGACGTCCTACGAGCAGTACTTC. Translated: CASSAITGTSYEQYF.

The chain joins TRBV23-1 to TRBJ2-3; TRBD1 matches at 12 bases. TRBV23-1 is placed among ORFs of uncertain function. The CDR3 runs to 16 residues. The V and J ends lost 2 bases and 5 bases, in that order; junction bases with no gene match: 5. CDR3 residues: CASSQIGTGGIDTQYF. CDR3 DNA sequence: TGCGCCAGCAGTCAAATAGGGACAGGGGGCATAGATACGCAGTATTTT.

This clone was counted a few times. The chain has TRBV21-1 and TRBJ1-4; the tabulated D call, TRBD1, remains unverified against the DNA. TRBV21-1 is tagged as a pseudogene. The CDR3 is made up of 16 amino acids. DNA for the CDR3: TGTGCCAGCAGCAAAGGGAGGGACAGGGGTGGTGAAAAACTGTTTTTT. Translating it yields CASSKGRDRGGEKLFF.

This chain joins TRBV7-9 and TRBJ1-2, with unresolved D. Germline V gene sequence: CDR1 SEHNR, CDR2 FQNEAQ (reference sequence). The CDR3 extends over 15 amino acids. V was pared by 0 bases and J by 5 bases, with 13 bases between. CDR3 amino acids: CASSLALGVGYGYTF. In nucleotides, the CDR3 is TGTGCCAGCAGCTTAGCTTTAGGCGTCGGATATGGCTACACCTTC.

CDR3 protein: CASSQDVYNEQFF. DNA of the CDR3: TGTGCCAGCAGCCAAGACGTCTACAATGAGCAGTTCTTC. This chain joins TRBV14 and TRBJ2-1; D is uncertain. Looked up from germline, CDR1 is SGHDN and CDR2 is FVKESK. The V end lost 0 bases, the J end lost 3 bases, and 3 bases lay between the germline ends. The CDR3 loop spans 13 amino acids.